Below, 12 T cell receptor beta chains from the same sample are listed, as sequenced in a study of blood T cell repertoires in COVID-19. Some clones are missing from TCRdb's copy, which holds only in-frame ones; the method was immunoSEQ multiplex PCR. The sample holds about 190,000 clones; around 87% are singletons and the top ten take 0.5% to 0.75%. The material sequenced was peripheral blood. Receptors originate from a man over 45 with acute or convalescent COVID-19.

The chain uses TRBV7-9 and TRBJ2-5; TRBD1 matches at 8 bases. J gave up 5 bases and V 5 bases, and 10 bases lay outside the gene matches. The V gene's germline CDR1 is SEHNR and CDR2 FQNEAQ (reference sequence). The CDR3 has 15 residues. CDR3 nucleotides: TGTGCCAGCAGCCCATCAGGGGGCGCTCCGGAGACCCAGTACTTC. Protein sequence: CASSPSGGAPETQYF.

This chain links TRBV7-2 with TRBJ2-7; 9 bases are a match to TRBD2. The CDR3 loop spans 15 amino acids. The J segment lost 4 bases and the V segment lost 0 bases, leaving 4 bases of the junction unmatched. Looked up from germline, CDR1 is SGHTA and CDR2 is FQGNSA. CDR3 region: CASSLAASGAYEQYV. CDR3 nucleotides: TGTGCCAGCAGCTTAGCAGCTAGCGGGGCTTACGAGCAGTACGTC.

This chain joins TRBV5-4 and TRBJ1-1; D is uncertain. V was shortened by 2 bases and J by 4 bases, with 6 bases between the two germline ends. The germline gives CDR1 SGHNT, CDR2 YYREEE (reference sequence). This CDR3 contains 12 residues. The CDR3 bases are TGTGCCAGCAGCTTCGGCGGCACTGAAGCTTTCTTT. Its protein is CASSFGGTEAFF.

The CDR3 here is CASSRGAHPNGEQYV. In DNA, the CDR3 is TGTGCCAGCAGCCGGGGGGCTCACCCGAATGGCGAGCAGTACGTC. The chain links TRBV5-5 to TRBJ2-7, with TRBD2 as a possible D gene (7 bases). Germline CDR1 is SGHKS and CDR2 is YYEKEE (reference sequence). V gave up 4 bases and J gave up 6 bases, with 20 bases separating them. The CDR3 length is 15 residues.

This clone was detected only once. The chain carries TRBV9 and TRBJ2-3; 7 bases are a match to TRBD1. The CDR3 sequence is 14 residues long. With V trimmed by 3 bases and J by 5 bases, 6 bases remained unmatched. Germline V gene sequence: CDR1 SGDLS, CDR2 YYNGEE. Here the CDR3 DNA reads TGTGCCAGCAGCGGCCTCCGGGACAGAGATACGCAGTATTTT. Protein: CASSGLRDRDTQYF.

The chain recombines TRBV27 with TRBJ2-1; D may be TRBD1 (5 bases). V dropped 9 bases and J dropped 5 bases, with 20 bases sitting between them. The CDR3 has 15 residues. Germline V CDR1 and CDR2: MNHEY, SMNVEV (reference sequence). The CDR3 reads CASTQGTLPDNEQFF. DNA for the CDR3: TGTGCCAGTACGCAGGGAACCCTACCCGACAATGAGCAGTTCTTC.

The rearrangement uses TRBV28 and TRBJ1-3, with D possibly matching TRBD1 (6 bases). Deletions cut 4 bases from V and 3 bases from J, with 10 bases between. The CDR3 totals 14 residues. Looked up from germline, CDR1 is MDHEN and CDR2 is SYDVKM. DNA of the CDR3: TGTGCCAGCAGTTCAACAGGGCATGGAAACACCATATATTTT. It codes for CASSSTGHGNTIYF.

This chain's CDR3 is CASSLISGTGELFF. CDR3 coding DNA: TGTGCCAGCAGCCTTATTAGCGGGACCGGGGAGCTGTTTTTT. V is TRBV3-1 (or the pseudogene TRBV3-2) and J is TRBJ2-2; 7 nucleotides match TRBD2. J was trimmed by 5 bases and V by 4 bases; bases with no gene match: 4. The germline V gene has CDR1 LGHDT and CDR2 YNNKEL (reference sequence). The CDR3 runs 14 residues.

This chain connects TRBV5-5 to TRBJ2-2; 9 bases agree with TRBD2. The germline CDR1 and CDR2 sequences are SGHKS and YYEKEE (reference sequence). The V and J ends lost 2 bases and 4 bases, in that order; junction bases with no gene match: 3. This CDR3 has 15 residues. For the CDR3, the DNA is TGTGCCAGCAGCTTACTACTAGCGGGCACCGGGGAGCTGTTTTTT. Translated, it gives CASSLLLAGTGELFF.

The chain carries TRBV29-1 and TRBJ1-1; tentative D call: TRBD1 (5 bases). The germline gives CDR1 SQVTM, CDR2 ANQGSEA. The CDR3 is 13 amino acids. V was shortened by 7 bases and J by 1 base, with 13 bases between the two germline ends. CDR3 nucleotide sequence: TGCAGCGCCGGGGTCGGGGGGAACACTGAAGCTTTCTTT. Its protein is CSAGVGGNTEAFF.

The chain combines TRBV30 with TRBJ1-2; tentative D call: TRBD1 (6 bases). The germline V gene has CDR1 GTSNPN and CDR2 SVGIG (reference sequence). The V gene lost 2 bases and the J gene lost 5 bases, with 12 bases spanning the gap. There are 13 residues in the CDR3. The CDR3 protein is CAWSRGTLYGYTF. The CDR3 DNA reads as TGTGCCTGGAGTCGTGGGACACTTTATGGCTACACCTTC.

This sequence joins TRBV7-9 and TRBJ1-3; D call uncertain. CDR1 and CDR2 (germline): SEHNR, FQNEAQ (reference sequence). The CDR3 sequence is 17 residues long. Trimming stripped 2 bases from V and 0 bases from J, with 14 bases between. The CDR3 is CASSLKPDGNSGNTIYF. CDR3 nucleotides: TGTGCCAGCAGCTTAAAACCGGACGGGAACTCTGGAAACACCATATATTTT.